Listed here are 19 T cell receptor beta chains from one sample, sequenced in a study of T cell responses to AZD1222 COVID-19 vaccine. The assay was immunoSEQ multiplex PCR, and TCRdb's table has in-frame clones only and misses some. Among 110,000 or so clones listed, roughly nine tenths were seen once. This material consisted of peripheral blood, taken 28 days after the second AZD1222 dose. The receptors here all came from an adult who received the AZD1222 COVID-19 vaccine.

V usage is TRBV19 and J usage is TRBJ1-1; tentative D call: TRBD1 (6 bases). The CDR3 is made up of 14 amino acids. Trimming took 5 bases from V and 0 from J, leaving 10 bases between them. The germline V gene has CDR1 LNHDA and CDR2 SQIVND (reference sequence). The DNA for the CDR3 is TGTGCCAGTAGTCCAGGGGTGATGAACACTGAAGCTTTCTTT. It specifies CASSPGVMNTEAFF.

The chain combines TRBV15 with TRBJ2-7; TRBD2 matches at 8 bases. With 3 bases clipped from V and 4 bases from J, the junction kept 11 bases outside the gene matches. In germline, CDR1 is LNHNV, CDR2 YYDKDF (reference sequence). CDR3 length: 16 amino acids. The DNA for the CDR3 is TGTGCCACCAGCAGGGCGGGGAGCGGGAGCCTTTACGAGCAGTACTTC. Its translation: CATSRAGSGSLYEQYF.

The genes are TRBV18 and TRBJ2-7; 8 bases align to TRBD2. Germline V gene sequence: CDR1 KGHSH, CDR2 LQKENI. The ends lost 3 bases at V and 0 bases at J; junction bases unmatched: 4. The CDR3 loop spans 15 amino acids. The CDR3: CASSPELAVSYEQYF. The DNA for the CDR3 is TGTGCCAGCTCACCCGAACTAGCGGTCTCCTACGAGCAGTACTTC. The full variable domain, in which reference TRBV18 and TRBJ2-7 provide the parts outside the CDR3, is NAGVMQNPRHLVRRRGQEARLRCSPMKGHSHVYWYRQLPEEGLKFMVYLQKENIIDESGMPKERFSAEFPKEGPSILRIQQVVRGDSAAYFCASSPELAVSYEQYFGPGTRLTVT.

The chain has TRBV28 and TRBJ2-7, with TRBD1 matching over 7 bases. Germline-derived CDR1 and CDR2 are MDHEN and SYDVKM. V dropped 5 bases and J dropped 4; count of bases not matched to a gene: 20. This CDR3 has 18 amino acids. DNA for the CDR3: TGTGCCAGCAGTCCACAGACCTATGTACGTGGACAGGATTACGAGCAGTACTTC. It yields the protein CASSPQTYVRGQDYEQYF. Full variable domain (remainder filled in from reference TRBV28 and TRBJ2-7): DVKVTQSSRYLVKRTGEKVFLECVQDMDHENMFWYRQDPGLGLRLIYFSYDVKMKEKGDIPEGYSVSREKKERFSLILESASTNQTSMYLCASSPQTYVRGQDYEQYFGPGTRLTVT.

The V gene is TRBV2, the J gene TRBJ1-1; 7 bases are shared with TRBD1. J gave up 7 bases and V 5 bases, and 4 bases lay outside the gene matches. Germline V lookup: CDR1 SNHLY, CDR2 FYNNEI. The CDR3 length is 12 residues. This CDR3 is CASSPGTDEAFF. CDR3 nucleotides: TGTGCCAGCAGTCCAGGGACAGATGAAGCTTTCTTT.

This sequence joins TRBV11-2 and TRBJ2-7; TRBD2 aligns across 8 bases. The germline V gene encodes CDR1 SGHAT and CDR2 FQNNGV. The CDR3 is 13 residues long. J lost 7 bases, V lost 4 bases, and 6 bases had no gene match. This chain's CDR3 is CASSYTGGREQYF. CDR3 sequence (DNA): TGTGCCAGCAGCTATACGGGGGGGCGGGAGCAGTACTTC.

The chain links TRBV5-1 to TRBJ1-1; the D is unclear. The CDR3 is 13 amino acids. Germline CDR1 reads SGHRS; CDR2 reads YFSETQ. V was cut by 4 bases and J by 2 bases, with 9 bases left in between. The CDR3, as DNA: TGCGCCAGCAGCGGACTACCTAACACTGAAGCTTTCTTT. It codes for CASSGLPNTEAFF.

The rearrangement uses TRBV4-2 and TRBJ1-6; D unresolved. V was pared by 4 bases and J by 5 bases, with 21 bases between. The CDR3 contains 18 residues. Germline CDR1 is LGHNA and CDR2 is YNFKEQ. CDR3 protein: CASSRIKSGANDNSPLHF. The CDR3 bases are TGTGCCAGCAGCCGAATTAAGTCAGGCGCCAACGATAATTCACCCCTCCACTTT.

The chain links TRBV6-1 to TRBJ1-5; D unclear. This CDR3 is 18 amino acids long. V shed 0 bases and J shed 3 bases, with 18 bases lying between them. Germline V gives CDR1 MNHNS, CDR2 SASEGT. The CDR3 sequence: CASSEARGLGAFNQPQHF. CDR3 DNA sequence: TGTGCCAGCAGTGAAGCGCGAGGTCTAGGCGCCTTCAATCAGCCCCAGCATTTT.

The rearrangement uses TRBV19 and TRBJ1-1; D is undetermined. The V gene lost 3 bases and the J gene lost 10 bases, with 12 bases spanning the gap. There are 12 residues in the CDR3. Germline loops: CDR1 LNHDA, CDR2 SQIVND (reference sequence). The CDR3 DNA sequence: TGTGCCAGTAGTATCCCCAACAGTCCAGCTTTCTTT. It yields the protein CASSIPNSPAFF.

V and J are TRBV19 and TRBJ2-7; D possibly matches TRBD1 or TRBD2 (6 bases each). The germline V and J ends were trimmed by 4 bases and 4 bases, with 11 bases remaining between them. The CDR3 contains 13 residues. Germline assignment: CDR1 LNHDA and CDR2 SQIVND (reference sequence). The CDR3 DNA is TGTGCCAGTAGTACCTCGGGGGCTTACGAGCAGTACTTC. This encodes CASSTSGAYEQYF.

The chain uses TRBV7-9 and TRBJ2-2; D is unclear. Per the germline V gene, CDR1 is SEHNR and CDR2 is FQNEAQ (reference sequence). Trimming stripped 8 bases from V and 5 bases from J, with 21 bases between. This CDR3 has 16 amino acids. CDR3 region: CASRELAWAGTGELFF. The CDR3 region has the DNA TGTGCCAGCCGAGAATTAGCTTGGGCCGGGACCGGGGAGCTGTTTTTT.

The chain joins TRBV7-9 to TRBJ2-1, with D unresolved. Between the trimmed V and J ends, which lost 2 bases and 8 bases, there was a span of 10 bases. The germline gives CDR1 SEHNR, CDR2 FQNEAQ (reference sequence). The CDR3 contains 13 residues. CDR3 region: CASSLTVVDEQFF. CDR3 nucleotide sequence: TGTGCCAGCAGCTTAACCGTGGTCGATGAGCAGTTCTTC.

The V call is TRBV5-1, the J call TRBJ2-3; possible D gene TRBD2, 6 bases. CDR3 length: 14 residues. V was trimmed by 0 bases and J by 6 bases, leaving 11 bases between them. The germline gives CDR1 SGHRS, CDR2 YFSETQ. The CDR3 here is CASSLAALADTQYF. The CDR3 nucleotides are TGCGCCAGCAGCTTGGCCGCGCTAGCGGATACGCAGTATTTT. The full variable domain, rest sourced from reference TRBV5-1 and TRBJ2-3, is KAGVTQTPRYLIKTRGQQVTLSCSPISGHRSVSWYQQTPGQGLQFLFEYFSETQRNKGNFPGRFSGRQFSNSRSEMNVSTLELGDSALYLCASSLAALADTQYFGPGTRLTVL.

The V gene is TRBV7-8, the J gene TRBJ1-2; D is uncertain. V lost 4 bases, J lost 3 bases, and 6 bases lay in between. Germline V gives CDR1 SGHVS, CDR2 FQNEAQ. The CDR3 has 12 residues. CDR3 sequence: CASSYDDYGYTF. CDR3 sequence (DNA): TGTGCCAGCAGCTACGACGACTATGGCTACACCTTC. Using reference TRBV7-8 and TRBJ1-2 for the parts outside the CDR3, the full variable domain is GAGVSQSPRYKVAKRGQDVALRCDPISGHVSLFWYQQALGQGPEFLTYFQNEAQLDKSGLPSDRFFAERPEGSVSTLKIQRTQQEDSAVYLCASSYDDYGYTFGSGTRLTVV.

This clone is a singleton in its sample. The chain has TRBV27 and TRBJ1-1; no reliable D call. V lost 3 bases, J lost 0 bases, and 5 bases lay in between. Germline V gives CDR1 MNHEY, CDR2 SMNVEV (reference sequence). The CDR3 spans 13 residues. CDR3 in DNA: TGTGCCAGCAGTTTTTTTCTGAACACTGAAGCTTTCTTT. The encoded protein is CASSFFLNTEAFF.

CDR3 nucleotide sequence: TGTGCCTGGAGTGTACTCGCTAGCGGACCCTACGAGCAGTACTTC. This encodes CAWSVLASGPYEQYF. The chain employs TRBV30 and TRBJ2-7; 7 bases line up with TRBD2. Germline CDR1 reads GTSNPN; CDR2 reads SVGIG (reference sequence). CDR3 length: 15 amino acids. Trimming removed 0 bases from V and 2 bases from J; junction bases left unmatched: 7.

This chain joins TRBV28 and TRBJ2-1; weak D call: TRBD1 (7 bases). CDR3 length equals 16 residues. The V gene lost 6 bases and the J gene lost 3 bases, with 18 bases spanning the gap. CDR1 and CDR2 (germline): MDHEN, SYDVKM. CDR3 sequence (DNA): TGTGCCAGCAGCCTTCAACAGGGGAGGTACTACAATGAGCAGTTCTTC. This encodes CASSLQQGRYYNEQFF.

The chain employs TRBV5-1 and TRBJ2-7, with 16 bases matching TRBD2. The CDR3 sequence is 16 residues long. Germline-derived CDR1 and CDR2 are SGHRS and YFSETQ. J gave up 5 bases and V 3 bases, and 5 bases lay outside the gene matches. The chain's CDR3 is CASSSGTSGRAHEQYF. The CDR3, as DNA: TGCGCCAGCAGCTCCGGGACTAGCGGGAGGGCCCACGAGCAGTACTTC.